The clone carrying this TCR beta chain showed up just a few times. Its antigen is as yet unknown. The donors, all of them Caucasian adults, lived in Nashville, Tennessee. Trimming cost V 6 bases and J 3 bases, with 8 bases left between them. The CDR3 contains 12 residues. The germline V gene has CDR1 SEHNR and CDR2 FQNEAQ (reference sequence). These data are taken from a study of shared clonotypes between healthy human individuals. General study points: The study found roughly 5.3% of naive CD4 clonotypes shared across several donors. All-four-donor shared clonotypes had higher generation probabilities than non-shared clonotypes did.

The assay was carried out at the deep level. Measured with immunoSEQ multiplex PCR; TCRdb has only the in-frame clones, and not every one. The data contain 600,000 to 800,000 clones, 55% to 80% of them seen just once; the ten biggest clones take up more than 1.5%. This sequence joins TRBV7-9 and TRBJ2-5; D unclear. The sequence came from a woman aged 30 to 39 in good health. Source material: memory CD4+ T cells sorted from blood. As for subset: CD45RA-negative fraction. The CDR3 nucleotides are TGTGCCAGCAGAGGACGGGAAGAGACCCAGTACTTC. The encoded protein is CASRGREETQYF. Complete variable domain (other parts from reference TRBV7-9 and TRBJ2-5): DTGVSQNPRHKITKRGQNVTFRCDPISEHNRLYWYRQTLGQGPEFLTYFQNEAQLEKSRLLSDRFSAERPKGSFSTLEIQRTEQGDSAMYLCASRGREETQYFGPGTRLLVL.